The clone carrying this T cell receptor (beta chain) was detected ten times or more. Its antigen is still unknown. This sample stems from a study of T cell repertoires in cytomegalovirus infection. Overall study findings and caveats: What dominated the ex vivo response were HLA-C-restricted CMV-specific TCR beta clonotypes.

Trimming left V 1 base short and J 0 bases short, with 8 bases between. The CDR3 runs 15 residues. Germline V gene lookup returns CDR1 SGHTA and CDR2 FQGNSA. TCRdb itself ran the reads through MiXCR, one entry per CDR3 protein. The sample lists 55,000 to 70,000 distinct CDR3 sequences, approximately 22% occurring once. The material sequenced was PBMCs, sequenced either directly or after in vitro stimulation (not recorded which). The J gene is TRBJ2-3, the V gene TRBV7-2; no clear D gene. This TCR was recovered from a human donor in good health (CMV status not recorded). Some clones in this sample may be carry-over from other donors' samples. The CDR3 nucleotides are TGTGCCAGCAGCTTAGAGCTCCGGAGCACAGATACGCAGTATTTT. This translates into CASSLELRSTDTQYF.